A selection of T cell receptor beta chains follows, all from one sample in a study of regulatory T cells in long-lasting Graves disease. TCRdb called the multiplex PCR reads again in MiXCR, with one record for every CDR3 protein. Here the sample spans about 220,000 distinct CDR3 sequences, roughly 19% being singletons. This same sample was also part of a study on T cells in Graves' hyperthyroidism and ophthalmopathy.

Sample: peripheral blood mononuclear cells (PBMCs), taken at new diagnosis, from a patient treated with antithyroid drugs. The receptors derive from a woman aged 25 to 39 with Graves disease. Both conserved end residues are part of each CDR3. The D gene is left open where the match is weak. Only part of the rows carry a size: once, few, many, or a class if the clone is expanded.

v_gene: TRBV30
d_gene: TRBD1
abundance: many
j_gene: TRBJ1-2
CDR3aa: CAGRQGNYGYTF
CDR3nt: TGTGCCGGCCGACAGGGGAACTATGGCTACACCTTC

v_gene: TRBV19
d_gene: .
abundance: many
j_gene: TRBJ1-1
CDR3aa: CASSMWANTEAFF
CDR3nt: TGTGCCAGTAGTATGTGGGCCAACACTGAAGCTTTCTTT

v_gene: TRBV12-3/TRBV12-4
d_gene: .
abundance: .
j_gene: TRBJ1-2
CDR3aa: CASSLRGARGYTF
CDR3nt: TGTGCCAGCAGTTTACGGGGGGCGAGGGGCTACACCTTC

v_gene: TRBV12-3/TRBV12-4
d_gene: .
abundance: .
j_gene: TRBJ1-5
CDR3aa: CASRIRGEGQPQHF
CDR3nt: TGTGCCAGCAGGATTCGGGGGGAAGGTCAGCCCCAGCATTTT

v_gene: TRBV18
d_gene: .
abundance: many
j_gene: TRBJ1-1
CDR3aa: CASSPAGSQDTEAFF
CDR3nt: TGTGCCAGCTCACCGGCAGGGTCCCAAGACACTGAAGCTTTCTTT

v_gene: TRBV9
d_gene: .
abundance: many
j_gene: TRBJ2-7
CDR3aa: CASSPRPGGPYEQYF
CDR3nt: TGTGCCAGCAGCCCCCGACCCGGGGGTCCCTACGAGCAGTACTTC

v_gene: TRBV28
d_gene: TRBD1
abundance: many
j_gene: TRBJ2-7
CDR3aa: CASSLQGQGGEQYF
CDR3nt: TGTGCCAGCAGTTTGCAAGGACAGGGTGGAGAGCAGTACTTC

v_gene: TRBV27
d_gene: TRBD1
abundance: many
j_gene: TRBJ2-7
CDR3aa: CASSFRFDRGRTYEQYF
CDR3nt: TGTGCCAGCAGTTTTAGGTTTGACAGGGGCCGCACCTACGAGCAGTACTTC

v_gene: TRBV14
d_gene: .
abundance: many
j_gene: TRBJ2-5
CDR3aa: CASSQVLGRGEETQYF
CDR3nt: TGTGCCAGCAGCCAAGTACTGGGCAGGGGTGAAGAGACCCAGTACTTC

v_gene: TRBV11-2
d_gene: TRBD1
abundance: medium-sized
j_gene: TRBJ1-1
CDR3aa: CASSLEAQGGTEAFF
CDR3nt: TGTGCCAGCAGCCTAGAGGCACAGGGGGGGACTGAAGCTTTCTTT

v_gene: TRBV10-3
d_gene: .
abundance: many
j_gene: TRBJ2-3
CDR3aa: CAISDPGLTDTQYF
CDR3nt: TGTGCCATCAGTGATCCTGGACTAACAGATACGCAGTATTTT

v_gene: TRBV28
d_gene: .
abundance: many
j_gene: TRBJ1-1
CDR3aa: CASSFSLLEAFF
CDR3nt: TGTGCCAGCAGTTTCTCTCTCCTTGAAGCTTTCTTT

v_gene: TRBV7-9
d_gene: TRBD1
abundance: few
j_gene: TRBJ2-7
CDR3aa: CASSLGTGFYGQYF
CDR3nt: TGTGCCAGCAGCTTAGGGACAGGGTTTTACGGGCAGTACTTC

v_gene: TRBV2
d_gene: TRBD2
abundance: .
j_gene: TRBJ2-1
CDR3aa: CASSGTSGGLYNEQFF
CDR3nt: TGTGCCAGCAGCGGGACTAGCGGGGGGCTGTACAATGAGCAGTTCTTC

v_gene: TRBV6-1
d_gene: TRBD1
abundance: many
j_gene: TRBJ1-2
CDR3aa: CASRGPGQRQESYGYTF
CDR3nt: TGTGCCAGCAGGGGTCCGGGACAGCGACAAGAATCCTATGGCTACACCTTC

v_gene: TRBV27
d_gene: .
abundance: .
j_gene: TRBJ1-1
CDR3aa: CASGEQGWWDTEAFF
CDR3nt: TGTGCCAGCGGGGAGCAGGGGTGGTGGGACACTGAAGCTTTCTTT

v_gene: TRBV11-3
d_gene: TRBD1
abundance: many
j_gene: TRBJ1-6
CDR3aa: CASGIGTAYNSPLHF
CDR3nt: TGTGCCAGCGGAATCGGGACAGCATATAATTCACCCCTCCACTTT

v_gene: TRBV27
d_gene: TRBD1
abundance: many
j_gene: TRBJ2-7
CDR3aa: CASKLTGSSEQYF
CDR3nt: TGTGCCAGCAAACTGACAGGGTCGAGCGAGCAGTACTTC

v_gene: TRBV12-3/TRBV12-4
d_gene: .
abundance: many
j_gene: TRBJ1-5
CDR3aa: CASSRGGVGQPQHF
CDR3nt: TGTGCCAGCAGTCGAGGGGGGGTCGGACAGCCCCAGCATTTT

v_gene: TRBV28
d_gene: TRBD1
abundance: .
j_gene: TRBJ1-1
CDR3aa: CASSSGQDLEAFF
CDR3nt: TGTGCCAGCAGTTCGGGACAGGACCTTGAAGCTTTCTTT

v_gene: TRBV30
d_gene: .
abundance: many
j_gene: TRBJ2-7
CDR3aa: CAWSRMGRSSYEQYF
CDR3nt: TGTGCCTGGAGCCGAATGGGACGGAGCTCCTACGAGCAGTACTTC

v_gene: TRBV6-2/TRBV6-3
d_gene: .
abundance: many
j_gene: TRBJ2-7
CDR3aa: CASSFQVAYEQYF
CDR3nt: TGTGCCAGCAGTTTCCAGGTCGCCTACGAGCAGTACTTC

v_gene: TRBV2
d_gene: .
abundance: many
j_gene: TRBJ2-1
CDR3aa: CASSDGIGNEQFF
CDR3nt: TGTGCCAGCAGTGACGGGATAGGCAATGAGCAGTTCTTC

v_gene: TRBV12-3/TRBV12-4
d_gene: .
abundance: many
j_gene: TRBJ1-1
CDR3aa: CASSLAGIGVAFF
CDR3nt: TGTGCCAGCAGTTTAGCGGGGATCGGAGTGGCTTTCTTT

v_gene: TRBV20-1
d_gene: TRBD2
abundance: .
j_gene: TRBJ2-2
CDR3aa: CSALEIGGEYTGELFF
CDR3nt: TGCAGTGCCCTAGAGATCGGGGGGGAGTACACCGGGGAGCTGTTTTTT

v_gene: TRBV7-2
d_gene: .
abundance: many
j_gene: TRBJ1-1
CDR3aa: CASSLSAGSAFF
CDR3nt: TGTGCCAGCAGCCTCTCGGCAGGGTCGGCTTTCTTT

v_gene: TRBV3-1
d_gene: .
abundance: .
j_gene: TRBJ2-2
CDR3aa: CASSQEVGWPNTGELFF
CDR3nt: TGTGCCAGCAGCCAAGAAGTAGGGTGGCCCAACACCGGGGAGCTGTTTTTT

v_gene: TRBV2
d_gene: .
abundance: many
j_gene: TRBJ1-5
CDR3aa: CASGLDNQPQHF
CDR3nt: TGTGCCAGCGGGTTGGACAATCAGCCCCAGCATTTT

v_gene: TRBV28
d_gene: .
abundance: many
j_gene: TRBJ1-4
CDR3aa: CASGGQGTNEKLFF
CDR3nt: TGTGCCAGCGGAGGGCAGGGAACTAATGAAAAACTGTTTTTT

v_gene: TRBV7-8
d_gene: .
abundance: .
j_gene: TRBJ1-5
CDR3aa: CASSSRDLSLRNQPQHF
CDR3nt: TGTGCCAGCAGCTCCAGGGACCTCTCCCTCAGGAATCAGCCCCAGCATTTT

v_gene: TRBV28
d_gene: TRBD2
abundance: .
j_gene: TRBJ2-7
CDR3aa: CASSFWGGTYEQYF
CDR3nt: TGTGCCAGCAGTTTCTGGGGGGGGACCTACGAGCAGTACTTC

v_gene: TRBV2
d_gene: .
abundance: many
j_gene: TRBJ1-1
CDR3aa: CASRTENTEAFF
CDR3nt: TGTGCCAGCAGGACAGAGAACACTGAAGCTTTCTTT

v_gene: TRBV24-1
d_gene: TRBD1
abundance: many
j_gene: TRBJ2-1
CDR3aa: CATSASTGQARSSYNEQFF
CDR3nt: TGTGCCACCAGTGCCTCGACAGGGCAAGCAAGAAGCTCCTACAATGAGCAGTTCTTC

v_gene: TRBV27
d_gene: TRBD2
abundance: many
j_gene: TRBJ2-1
CDR3aa: CASSLLRSGRGNEQFF
CDR3nt: TGTGCCAGCAGTTTATTACGTAGCGGGAGGGGCAATGAGCAGTTCTTC

v_gene: TRBV19
d_gene: .
abundance: many
j_gene: TRBJ1-5
CDR3aa: CASSPTGLNQPQHF
CDR3nt: TGTGCCAGTAGTCCGACGGGGCTCAATCAGCCCCAGCATTTT

v_gene: TRBV3-1
d_gene: .
abundance: many
j_gene: TRBJ1-3
CDR3aa: CASSQPRQGGNTIYF
CDR3nt: TGTGCCAGCAGCCAACCAAGGCAGGGTGGAAACACCATATATTTT

v_gene: TRBV6-5
d_gene: .
abundance: few
j_gene: TRBJ2-1
CDR3aa: CASSSRGPPNEQFF
CDR3nt: TGTGCCAGCAGTTCCCGGGGGCCTCCTAATGAGCAGTTCTTC

v_gene: TRBV28
d_gene: .
abundance: many
j_gene: TRBJ2-3
CDR3aa: CASSPGGRGGTDTQYF
CDR3nt: TGTGCCAGCAGTCCCGGGGGGCGGGGTGGCACAGATACGCAGTATTTT

v_gene: TRBV12-5
d_gene: .
abundance: many
j_gene: TRBJ1-5
CDR3aa: CASGPSGTGNQPQHF
CDR3nt: TGTGCTAGTGGTCCCTCCGGTACAGGCAATCAGCCCCAGCATTTT

v_gene: TRBV20-1
d_gene: .
abundance: many
j_gene: TRBJ2-5
CDR3aa: CSASDVQGLLETQYF
CDR3nt: TGCAGTGCTAGCGATGTCCAAGGCCTCTTAGAGACCCAGTACTTC

v_gene: TRBV19
d_gene: .
abundance: .
j_gene: TRBJ1-1
CDR3aa: CASSIERGRAEAFF
CDR3nt: TGTGCCAGTAGTATAGAGAGGGGTAGAGCAGAAGCTTTCTTT

v_gene: TRBV7-3
d_gene: .
abundance: .
j_gene: TRBJ1-5
CDR3aa: CASSKRGYQPQHF
CDR3nt: TGTGCCAGCAGCAAACGGGGATATCAGCCCCAGCATTTT

v_gene: TRBV27
d_gene: .
abundance: many
j_gene: TRBJ1-1
CDR3aa: CASRADRFEAFF
CDR3nt: TGTGCCAGCAGAGCAGACAGGTTTGAAGCTTTCTTT

v_gene: TRBV2
d_gene: TRBD2
abundance: .
j_gene: TRBJ2-1
CDR3aa: CASRLAGVNNEQFF
CDR3nt: TGTGCCAGCAGACTAGCGGGAGTGAACAATGAGCAGTTCTTC

v_gene: TRBV11-2
d_gene: TRBD1
abundance: many
j_gene: TRBJ2-7
CDR3aa: CASSLPRGQFSYEQYF
CDR3nt: TGTGCCAGCAGCTTACCCCGGGGACAGTTTTCCTACGAGCAGTACTTC

v_gene: TRBV30
d_gene: TRBD1
abundance: many
j_gene: TRBJ1-2
CDR3aa: CAWKSRGPTTNYGYTF
CDR3nt: TGTGCCTGGAAATCCAGGGGGCCTACCACTAACTATGGCTACACCTTC

v_gene: TRBV2
d_gene: TRBD1
abundance: many
j_gene: TRBJ1-5
CDR3aa: CASRGQGRQPQHF
CDR3nt: TGTGCCAGCAGGGGACAGGGTAGGCAGCCCCAGCATTTT

v_gene: TRBV19
d_gene: TRBD1
abundance: many
j_gene: TRBJ1-1
CDR3aa: CARDRDRGRTEAFF
CDR3nt: TGTGCCAGGGATCGGGACAGGGGGCGAACTGAAGCTTTCTTT

v_gene: TRBV3-1
d_gene: .
abundance: .
j_gene: TRBJ2-7
CDR3aa: CASSHRQAVVYGQYF
CDR3nt: TGTGCCAGCAGCCACAGACAGGCTGTAGTCTACGGGCAGTACTTC

v_gene: TRBV7-9
d_gene: TRBD1
abundance: many
j_gene: TRBJ1-2
CDR3aa: CASSSGTGFGYTF
CDR3nt: TGTGCCAGCAGTTCCGGGACAGGGTTTGGCTACACCTTC

v_gene: TRBV11-1
d_gene: .
abundance: few
j_gene: TRBJ2-1
CDR3aa: CASSFRDSYYNEQFF
CDR3nt: TGTGCCAGCAGCTTTCGGGACTCATATTACAATGAGCAGTTCTTC